This TCR beta chain was identified during a study of T cells in Graves' hyperthyroidism and ophthalmopathy. General study findings and limits: Ophthalmopathy got predicted by the model a median around 6.8 months before its onset.

The hyperthyroidism patients had all been newly diagnosed, and their disease duration was under 2 months. Their ages ranged from 18 to 65 years. Exclusion followed for patients with uncontrolled infection, other autoimmune disease, pregnancy or lactation. Clinical symptoms, serum thyroxine, TRAb, thyroid ultrasound and orbital computed tomography established diagnosis. RNA transcripts yielded amplified TCR beta CDR3 regions. First-round RT-PCR with HTBI primers amplified the TCR CDR3 region. A single record per CDR3 protein comes from TCRdb applying MiXCR to the multiplex PCR reads. The repertoire holds about 360,000 distinct CDR3 sequences, with roughly 14% as singletons. CDR3 length: 14 residues. The V end was cut by 0 bases, the J end by 3 bases, with 9 bases between. In germline, CDR1 is SGHNT, CDR2 YYREEE (reference sequence). In regard to this clonotype: Its antigen is unidentified.

The origin of this receptor is a man aged 25 to 45 with Graves' hyperthyroidism that later progressed to Graves' ophthalmopathy. The chain combines TRBV5-4 with TRBJ1-2, with D possibly matching TRBD1 (5 bases). The specimen sequenced was blood. CDR3 bases: TGTGCCAGCAGCTTGGATAGGGACTACTATGGCTACACCTTC. It is translated as CASSLDRDYYGYTF.